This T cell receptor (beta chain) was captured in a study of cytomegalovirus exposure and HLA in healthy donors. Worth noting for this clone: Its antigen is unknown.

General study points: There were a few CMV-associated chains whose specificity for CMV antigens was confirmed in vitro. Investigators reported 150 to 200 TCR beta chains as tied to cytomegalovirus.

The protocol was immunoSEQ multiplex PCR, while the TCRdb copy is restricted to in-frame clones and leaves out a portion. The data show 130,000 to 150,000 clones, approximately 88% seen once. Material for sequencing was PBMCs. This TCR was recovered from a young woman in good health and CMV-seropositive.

The CDR3 region has the DNA TGCGCCAGCACTGTGAGGGCAGGGGGAGCTGGGAACACTGAAGCTTTCTTT. It codes for CASTVRAGGAGNTEAFF. This chain links TRBV5-1 with TRBJ1-1; TRBD1 matches at 7 bases. CDR3 size: 17 residues. Germline CDR1 is SGHRS and CDR2 is YFSETQ. V shed 6 bases, J shed 1 base, and the junction held 15 bases outside the gene matches.